The clone carrying this T cell receptor (beta chain) occurred a few times. Its target is unknown. The data were obtained in a study of CD8 T cells in ankylosing spondylitis. Study findings and constraints: Seemingly characteristic of ankylosing spondylitis blood was a TCR beta motif consisting of several highly homologous variants. Clones tied to disease were said to be significantly enriched in matched ankylosing spondylitis synovial fluid.

TCRdb redid the calling of the 5' RACE reads with MiXCR, one entry per CDR3 protein. This sample yields almost 400,000 distinct CDR3 sequences, of which around 20% are seen a single time; 16% belongs to the top ten. The TCR comes from a male donor with ankylosing spondylitis. Sample: blood, either unsorted or a sorted T cell fraction (not recorded which).

The CDR3 spells CSVEEGRAHEKLFF. Written as DNA, the CDR3 is TGCAGCGTTGAAGAGGGCCGGGCACATGAAAAACTGTTTTTT. This chain connects TRBV29-1 to TRBJ1-4; D is unclear. The V gene lost 0 bases and the J gene lost 6 bases, with 11 bases spanning the gap. This CDR3 is built from 14 residues. Germline V gene sequence: CDR1 SQVTM, CDR2 ANQGSEA.